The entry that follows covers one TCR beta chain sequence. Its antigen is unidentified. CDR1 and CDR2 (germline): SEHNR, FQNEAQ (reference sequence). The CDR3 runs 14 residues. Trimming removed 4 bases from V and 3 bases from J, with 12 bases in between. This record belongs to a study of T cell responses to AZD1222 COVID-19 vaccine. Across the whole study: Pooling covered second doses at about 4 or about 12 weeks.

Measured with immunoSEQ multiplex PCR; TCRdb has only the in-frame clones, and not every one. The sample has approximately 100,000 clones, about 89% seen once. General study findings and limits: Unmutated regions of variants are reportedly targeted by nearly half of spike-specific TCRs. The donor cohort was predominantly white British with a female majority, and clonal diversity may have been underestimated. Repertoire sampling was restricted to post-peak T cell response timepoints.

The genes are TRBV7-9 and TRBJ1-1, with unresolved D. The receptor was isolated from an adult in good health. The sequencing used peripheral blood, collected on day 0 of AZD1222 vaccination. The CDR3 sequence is CASSSPRVDTEAFF. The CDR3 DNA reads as TGTGCCAGCAGCTCCCCGCGGGTGGACACTGAAGCTTTCTTT.